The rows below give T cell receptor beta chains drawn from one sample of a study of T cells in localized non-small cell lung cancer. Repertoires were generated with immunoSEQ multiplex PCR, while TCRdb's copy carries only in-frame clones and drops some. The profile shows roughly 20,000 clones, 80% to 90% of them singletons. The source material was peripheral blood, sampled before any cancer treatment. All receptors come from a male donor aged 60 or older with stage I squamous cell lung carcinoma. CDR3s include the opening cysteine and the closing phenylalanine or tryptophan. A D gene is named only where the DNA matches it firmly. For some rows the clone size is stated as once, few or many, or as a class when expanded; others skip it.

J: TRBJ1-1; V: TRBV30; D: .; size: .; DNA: TGTGCCTCGTTCACCCGGGAGGCGAACACTGAAGCTTTCTTT; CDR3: CASFTREANTEAFF
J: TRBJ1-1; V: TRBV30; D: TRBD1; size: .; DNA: TGTGCCTGGGGGGACAGGGCCCACATGAACACTGAAGCTTTCTTT; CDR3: CAWGDRAHMNTEAFF
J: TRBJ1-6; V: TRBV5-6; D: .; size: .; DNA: TGTGCCAGCAGCTTGAAGATAGGGAGCTATAATTCACCCCTCCACTTT; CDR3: CASSLKIGSYNSPLHF
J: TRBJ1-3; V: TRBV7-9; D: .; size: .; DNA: TGTGCCAGCAGCTTAGTAATGGACACTCACTCTGGAAACACCATATATTTT; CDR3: CASSLVMDTHSGNTIYF
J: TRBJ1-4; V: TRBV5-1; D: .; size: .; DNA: TGCGCCAGCAGCCCTCAGGGTATTGGTAATGAAAAACTGTTTTTT; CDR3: CASSPQGIGNEKLFF
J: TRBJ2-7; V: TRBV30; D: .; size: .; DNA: TGTGCCTCCCGGGAGAGGTCCTACGAGCAGTACTTC; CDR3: CASRERSYEQYF
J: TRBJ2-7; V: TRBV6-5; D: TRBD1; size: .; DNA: TGTGCCAGCAGTCGGCCGGGACAGTCCTACGAGCAGTACTTC; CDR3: CASSRPGQSYEQYF
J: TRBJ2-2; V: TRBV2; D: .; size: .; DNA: TGTGCCAGCAGACCCAGGTCCCCGAACACCGGGGAGCTGTTTTTT; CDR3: CASRPRSPNTGELFF
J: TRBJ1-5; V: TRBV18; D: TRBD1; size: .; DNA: TGTGCCAGCTCACCGTGGACAGGGAGGGATCAGCCCCAGCATTTT; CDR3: CASSPWTGRDQPQHF
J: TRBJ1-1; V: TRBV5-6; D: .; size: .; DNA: TGTGCCAGCAGCCCTGGGAGAGGGAGGGCGACTGAAGCTTTCTTT; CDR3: CASSPGRGRATEAFF
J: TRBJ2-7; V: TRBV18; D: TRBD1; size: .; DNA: TGTGCCAGCGTCCGTGACAGGGGGCGTCAGGAGCAGTACTTC; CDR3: CASVRDRGRQEQYF
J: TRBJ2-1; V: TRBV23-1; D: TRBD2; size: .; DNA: TGCGCCAGCAGTCAGGCGCTTCCGCGGGGGAAATACAATGAGCAGTTCTTC; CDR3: CASSQALPRGKYNEQFF
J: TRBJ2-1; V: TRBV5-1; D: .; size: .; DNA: TGCGCCAGCAGCCCGGGGAACGCTTACAATGAGCAGTTCTTC; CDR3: CASSPGNAYNEQFF
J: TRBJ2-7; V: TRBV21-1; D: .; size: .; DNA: TGTGCCAGCAGCGAGCCCTGGGACTACGAGCAGTACTTC; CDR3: CASSEPWDYEQYF
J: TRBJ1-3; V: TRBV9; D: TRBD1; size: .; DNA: TGTGCCAGCAGCCCCCGGACAGGGAACACCATATATTTT; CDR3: CASSPRTGNTIYF
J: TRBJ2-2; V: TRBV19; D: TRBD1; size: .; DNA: TGTGCCAGTAGTATAGTCAGGGGGCCCACCGGGGAGCTGTTTTTT; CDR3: CASSIVRGPTGELFF
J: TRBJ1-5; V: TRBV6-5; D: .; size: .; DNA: TGTGCCAGCAGAGGGGGTGGGACGGTCAATCAGCCCCAGCATTTT; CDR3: CASRGGGTVNQPQHF
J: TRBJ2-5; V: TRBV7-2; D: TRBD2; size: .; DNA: TGTGCCAGCAGCTTAGTACTAGCGGGGGGGGCGACCCAGTACTTC; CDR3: CASSLVLAGGATQYF
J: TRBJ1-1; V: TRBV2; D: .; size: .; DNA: TGTGCCAGCAGTGAAGCCATCTTCGACAGGAACACTGAAGCTTTCTTT; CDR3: CASSEAIFDRNTEAFF
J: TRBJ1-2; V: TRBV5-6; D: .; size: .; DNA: TGTGCCAGCAGCTTGAGGGGGTACTATGGCTACACCTTC; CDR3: CASSLRGYYGYTF
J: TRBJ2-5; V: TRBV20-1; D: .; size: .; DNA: TGCAGTGCTCCCCCACAGGAGACCCAGTACTTC; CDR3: CSAPPQETQYF
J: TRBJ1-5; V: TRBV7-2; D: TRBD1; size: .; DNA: TGTGCCAGCAGCTTAGAGGGACAGGCCAATCAGCCCCAGCATTTT; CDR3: CASSLEGQANQPQHF
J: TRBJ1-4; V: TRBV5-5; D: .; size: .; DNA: TGTGCCAGCAGCTTGGCAGGGGCGGTAGAAAAACTGTTTTTT; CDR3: CASSLAGAVEKLFF
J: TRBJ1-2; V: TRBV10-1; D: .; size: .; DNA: TGCGCCGGCGCACAGACGGAATACTATGGCTACACCTTC; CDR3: CAGAQTEYYGYTF
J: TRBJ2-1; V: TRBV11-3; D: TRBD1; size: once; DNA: TGTGCCAGCAGCCCAGGACAGGGTATATTTTTAATCAATGAGCAGTTCTTC; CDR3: CASSPGQGIFLINEQFF
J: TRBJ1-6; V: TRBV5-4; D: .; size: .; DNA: TGTGCCAGCAGGGGGAGTACTCCGGGGAATTCACCCCTCCACTTT; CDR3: CASRGSTPGNSPLHF
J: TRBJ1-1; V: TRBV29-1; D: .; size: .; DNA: TGCAGCGTTGAAGAGGGAGGGTACACTGAAGCTTTCTTT; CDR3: CSVEEGGYTEAFF
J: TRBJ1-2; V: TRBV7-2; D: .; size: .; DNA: TGTGCCAGCAGCTTGACAGGCCCCTATGGCTACACCTTC; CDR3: CASSLTGPYGYTF
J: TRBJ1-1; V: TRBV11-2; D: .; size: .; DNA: TGTGCCAGCAGCTATCTGGCGGGGGGGGGAACTGAAGCTTTCTTT; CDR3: CASSYLAGGGTEAFF
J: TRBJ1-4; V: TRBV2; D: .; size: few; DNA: TGTGCCAGCAGTAATACCCACCCGTGGGACGAGGGTGAAAAACTGTTTTTT; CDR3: CASSNTHPWDEGEKLFF